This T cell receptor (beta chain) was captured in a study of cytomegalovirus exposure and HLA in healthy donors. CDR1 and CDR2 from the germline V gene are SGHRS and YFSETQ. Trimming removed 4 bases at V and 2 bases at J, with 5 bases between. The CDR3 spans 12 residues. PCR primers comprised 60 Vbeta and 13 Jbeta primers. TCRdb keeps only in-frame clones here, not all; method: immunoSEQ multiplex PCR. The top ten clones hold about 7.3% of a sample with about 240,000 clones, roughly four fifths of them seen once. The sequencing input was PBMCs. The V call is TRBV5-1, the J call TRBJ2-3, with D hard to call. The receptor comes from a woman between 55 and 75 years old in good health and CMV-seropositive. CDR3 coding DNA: TGCGCCAGCAGCGACAACACAGATACGCAGTATTTT. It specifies CASSDNTDTQYF.